Shown below are 14 T cell receptor beta chains from a single sample sequenced in a study of cytomegalovirus exposure and HLA in healthy donors. The study ran its PCR with 60 Vbeta and 13 Jbeta primers. The table came from immunoSEQ multiplex PCR; TCRdb's copy has only in-frame clones and leaves some out. The sample carries approximately 170,000 clones, over 70% recorded once. Sequencing was done on a sample of PBMCs. The receptors originated from a woman aged 40 to 50 in good health and CMV-seropositive.

J is TRBJ1-1 and V is TRBV29-1; TRBD1 matches at 7 bases. Germline V gene data show CDR1 as SQVTM and CDR2 as ANQGSEA. The CDR3 has 13 amino acids. J gave up 1 base and V 3 bases, and 2 bases lay outside the gene matches. The CDR3 reads CSVEGQPNTEAFF. CDR3 bases: TGCAGCGTTGAGGGACAGCCGAACACTGAAGCTTTCTTT. The entire variable domain, with the rest obtained from reference TRBV29-1 and TRBJ1-1, is as follows: SAVISQKPSRDICQRGTSLTIQCQVDSQVTMMFWYRQQPGQSLTLIATANQGSEATYESGFVIDKFPISRPNLTFSTLTVSNMSPEDSSIYLCSVEGQPNTEAFFGQGTRLTVV.

Notes on this clone: The junction does not match germline at one end; this may be a read error. The chain recombines TRBV7-9 with TRBJ1-4; D is unclear. Germline-derived CDR1 and CDR2 are SEHNR and FQNEAQ (reference sequence). This CDR3 has 13 residues. CDR3 residues: CSSRAGLNEKLFF. Here the CDR3 DNA reads TGTTCCAGCCGGGCAGGACTAAATGAAAAACTGTTTTTT.

V is TRBV7-8 and J is TRBJ2-7; TRBD2 agrees at 8 bases. This CDR3 is 13 amino acids long. CDR1 is SGHVS, CDR2 FQNEAQ, per germline. Trimming removed 1 base from V and 6 bases from J; junction bases left unmatched: 2. The CDR3 DNA reads TGTGCCAGCAGCTTAGTGGCGGGGGGCGAGCAGTACTTC. Its protein product is CASSLVAGGEQYF.

The chain couples TRBV5-1 to TRBJ1-1; the match to TRBD1 covers 7 bases. J was trimmed by 1 base and V by 0 bases; bases with no gene match: 6. The CDR3 contains 16 residues. Germline V gene sequence: CDR1 SGHRS, CDR2 YFSETQ. The CDR3 nucleotides read TGCGCCAGCAGCTTGGACAGGGGTTGGGGGAACACTGAAGCTTTCTTT. Its protein product is CASSLDRGWGNTEAFF.

V and J are TRBV6-6 and TRBJ2-7, with D possibly being TRBD1 (5 bases). Trimming removed 4 bases from V and 2 bases from J, with 15 bases in between. The CDR3 consists of 15 residues. From germline, CDR1 is MNHNY and CDR2 SVGAGI (reference sequence). CDR3 region: CASSSPDRLPYEQYF. CDR3 coding DNA: TGTGCCAGCAGTTCTCCAGACAGACTGCCCTACGAGCAGTACTTC.

V gene TRBV10-2 combines with J gene TRBJ1-5; 7 nucleotides agree with TRBD1. V lost 3 bases to trimming and J lost 3 bases; unmatched junction nucleotides: 5. Germline V CDR1 and CDR2: WSHSY, SAAADI. CDR3 length: 15 residues. For the CDR3, the DNA is TGCGCCAGCAGTGACTCAGGGGGGAACAATCAGCCCCAGCATTTT. Protein: CASSDSGGNNQPQHF.

The V gene is TRBV4-3, the J gene TRBJ1-6; TRBD1 is a possible D gene (5 bases). V lost 3 bases and J 7 bases, leaving 16 bases between the germline ends. The CDR3 has 16 residues. From germline, CDR1 is LGHNA and CDR2 YSLEER. The CDR3 coding sequence is TGCGCCAGCAGCCAGGATACTGACAGTCTAAATTCACCCCTCCACTTT. This encodes CASSQDTDSLNSPLHF.

V and J are TRBV5-1 and TRBJ1-1; D gene uncertain. This CDR3 comprises 13 residues. V was shortened by 4 bases and J by 2 bases, with 9 bases between the two germline ends. In germline, CDR1 is SGHRS, CDR2 YFSETQ. The CDR3 bases are TGCGCCAGCAGCCCAGAAGTTAACACTGAAGCTTTCTTT. Translating gives CASSPEVNTEAFF.

This clone was seen once. The chain recombines TRBV4-2 with TRBJ1-5; D may be TRBD1 (6 bases). Between the trimmed V and J ends, which lost 4 bases and 6 bases, there was a span of 16 bases. Germline loops: CDR1 LGHNA, CDR2 YNFKEQ. This CDR3 contains 15 residues. The chain's CDR3 is CASSLGGGAGQPQHF. The CDR3 nucleotides are TGTGCCAGCAGCCTAGGGGGGGGCGCAGGTCAGCCCCAGCATTTT.

This clone was observed a handful of times. The chain employs TRBV6-1 and TRBJ1-5; TRBD1 is a possible D gene (5 bases). This CDR3 contains 14 residues. V was shortened by 6 bases and J by 9 bases, with 18 bases between the two germline ends. Germline CDR1 is MNHNS and CDR2 is SASEGT. The CDR3 DNA reads TGTGCCAGCAGAGGCGGGGCCGCCTGGAGGCCCCAGCATTTT. Its protein product is CASRGGAAWRPQHF.

This chain connects TRBV5-1 to TRBJ1-2; 9 bases are shared with TRBD1. The CDR3 runs 14 residues. Looked up from germline, CDR1 is SGHRS and CDR2 is YFSETQ. J was trimmed by 4 bases and V by 4 bases; bases with no gene match: 5. The CDR3 DNA is TGCGCCAGCAGCATTGGGACAGGGCCCTATGGCTACACCTTC. As protein: CASSIGTGPYGYTF. Complete variable domain (other parts from reference TRBV5-1 and TRBJ1-2): KAGVTQTPRYLIKTRGQQVTLSCSPISGHRSVSWYQQTPGQGLQFLFEYFSETQRNKGNFPGRFSGRQFSNSRSEMNVSTLELGDSALYLCASSIGTGPYGYTFGSGTRLTVV.

The chain is built from TRBV29-1 and TRBJ2-4; D may be TRBD1 (6 bases). V shed 0 bases and J shed 12 bases, with 21 bases lying between them. There are 15 residues in the CDR3. Germline-derived CDR1 and CDR2 are SQVTM and ANQGSEA. The CDR3 reads CSVEDLFQGQDSQYF. In DNA, the CDR3 is TGCAGCGTTGAAGATCTATTCCAGGGGCAGGACAGTCAGTACTTC.

V and J are TRBV30 and TRBJ1-2; no clear D. The germline V gene encodes CDR1 GTSNPN and CDR2 SVGIG (reference sequence). The CDR3 sequence is 12 residues long. V lost 1 base, J lost 5 bases, and 8 bases lay in between. CDR3 nucleotides: TGTGCCTGGAGTGCACAGTCTTATGGCTACACCTTC. This gives the protein CAWSAQSYGYTF.

V usage is TRBV25-1 and J usage is TRBJ1-1; TRBD1 is a possible D gene (5 bases). V was pared by 10 bases and J by 1 base, with 13 bases between. CDR1 and CDR2 (germline): MGHDK, SYGVNS. This CDR3 has 13 amino acids. CDR3 DNA: TGTGCCACCTCAGGGATGGCGAACACTGAAGCTTTCTTT. This sequence encodes CATSGMANTEAFF.